In its sample, the clone carrying this TCR beta chain was seen many times. Its specificity is not known. CDR1 and CDR2 (germline): SGHTA, FQGNSA. The CDR3 covers 15 residues. After removal of 4 bases from V and 7 bases from J, the junction contained 5 bases not matched to a gene. The sample is drawn from a study of regulatory T cells in long-lasting Graves disease. Study-wide results and limits: TCR diversity in persistent Graves' patients was below that of newly diagnosed ones. Accuracy was perhaps lowered by the small sample size.

Noted time point: persistent/refractory GD, antithyroid drugs over 5 years with positive TRAb. Extracted RNA from PBMCs served as the source of the TCR library. Relying on iRepertoire HTBI primers and Arm-PCR of CDR3 regions, the team built TCR beta libraries. A single record per CDR3 protein comes from TCRdb applying MiXCR to the multiplex PCR reads. The sample contains a few hundred thousand distinct CDR3 sequences, about 20% of which appear only once. The sequencing used peripheral blood mononuclear cells (PBMCs), collected when the disease was refractory, from a patient treated with antithyroid drugs. The gene calls are TRBV7-2 and TRBJ1-6; 9 bases agree with TRBD1. This receptor was taken from a female donor with Graves disease. CDR3 region: CASSWRQGENSPLHF. CDR3 in DNA: TGTGCCAGCAGCTGGAGACAGGGGGAGAATTCACCCCTCCACTTT.